The 15 T cell receptor beta chains reported below all come from one sample, sequenced in a study of cytomegalovirus exposure and HLA in healthy donors. PCR amplification relied on 60 Vbeta primers (plus 13 Jbeta primers). Profiling relied on immunoSEQ multiplex PCR, and the TCRdb table lists in-frame clones only, not all of them. The sample consists of about 150,000 clones, over 60% of them appearing once. Input material: PBMCs. These receptors all stem from a middle-aged man in good health and CMV-seronegative.

This chain joins TRBV5-1 and TRBJ2-1; 7 bases align to TRBD1. Trimming removed 4 bases from V and 7 bases from J; junction bases left unmatched: 8. Per germline, CDR1 SGHRS and CDR2 YFSETQ. The length of the CDR3 is 14 residues. CDR3 sequence (DNA): TGCGCCAGCAGCGCTGGGACAGACCGAAATGAGCAGTTCTTC. It is translated as CASSAGTDRNEQFF.

The chain links TRBV4-1 to TRBJ2-7; 12 bases are shared with TRBD2. The CDR3 runs 19 residues. Germline-derived CDR1 and CDR2 are MGHRA and YSYEKL. The V gene end was trimmed by 0 bases and the J gene end by 0 bases; junction bases not matched to a gene: 9. The CDR3 coding sequence is TGCGCCAGCAGCCAAGATATCGGACTAGCGGGGCGAAGCTCCTACGAGCAGTACTTC. Protein sequence: CASSQDIGLAGRSSYEQYF.

The chain carries TRBV6-5 and TRBJ2-2; TRBD1 aligns across 7 bases. The V segment lost 8 bases and the J segment 6 bases; nucleotides outside the gene matches: 6. Germline V lookup: CDR1 MNHEY, CDR2 SVGAGI. This CDR3 is 13 amino acids long. Here the CDR3 reads CASYRGGAGELFF. The CDR3 nucleotides read TGTGCCAGCTACAGGGGCGGCGCCGGGGAGCTGTTTTTT.

The CDR3 DNA reads as TGCGCCAGCAGCTTGGATGGGGAGACCATATATTTT. Amino acids: CASSLDGETIYF. The chain joins TRBV5-1 to TRBJ1-3, with D unclear. Germline V gene lookup returns CDR1 SGHRS and CDR2 YFSETQ. V gave up 0 bases and J gave up 10 bases, with 8 bases separating them. This CDR3 has 12 residues.

This clone has just one count. The rearrangement links TRBV5-1 to TRBJ2-1; TRBD2 matches 9 bases. V was pared by 4 bases and J by 4 bases, with 6 bases of the junction left unmatched. This CDR3 contains 15 residues. Germline-derived CDR1 and CDR2 are SGHRS and YFSETQ. CDR3 nucleotide sequence: TGCGCCAGCAGCCCCGGAGCGGGGGGATACAATGAGCAGTTCTTC. Protein: CASSPGAGGYNEQFF.

This clone came up a few times. The J gene is TRBJ1-3, the V gene TRBV28, with 9 bases aligning to TRBD1. Germline V lookup: CDR1 MDHEN, CDR2 SYDVKM. There are 17 residues in the CDR3. V shed 3 bases and J 1 base; nucleotides not matched to a gene: 7. The CDR3 region has the DNA TGTGCCAGCAGTTTCATTATGGGACAGGGTTCTGGAAACACCATATATTTT. This codes for CASSFIMGQGSGNTIYF. Full variable domain (rest looked up from reference TRBV28 and TRBJ1-3): DVKVTQSSRYLVKRTGEKVFLECVQDMDHENMFWYRQDPGLGLRLIYFSYDVKMKEKGDIPEGYSVSREKKERFSLILESASTNQTSMYLCASSFIMGQGSGNTIYFGEGSWLTVV.

The chain employs TRBV6-1 and TRBJ2-1; 13 nucleotides agree with TRBD2. V lost 1 base, J lost 1 base, and 4 bases stayed unmatched. Germline CDR1 is MNHNS and CDR2 is SASEGT. CDR3 length: 18 amino acids. In DNA form, the CDR3 reads TGTGCCAGCAGTGAAGTAGTACTAGCGGGAGGGTCCTACAATGAGCAGTTCTTC. The encoded protein is CASSEVVLAGGSYNEQFF.

The genes are TRBV6-1 and TRBJ2-7, with 11 positions matching TRBD2. Trimming cost V 2 bases and J 0 bases; bases outside gene matches: 0. The CDR3 length is 15 residues. Germline V gives CDR1 MNHNS, CDR2 SASEGT. Here the CDR3 DNA reads TGTGCCAGCAGTGAACTAGCGGGGGGCTCCTACGAGCAGTACTTC. Encoded protein: CASSELAGGSYEQYF.

This sequence joins TRBV11-2 and TRBJ2-1; the match to TRBD2 covers 8 bases. CDR3 length: 15 residues. V lost 3 bases to trimming and J lost 4 bases; unmatched junction nucleotides: 5. Germline V lookup: CDR1 SGHAT, CDR2 FQNNGV. CDR3 region: CASSLSLAGYNEQFF. The CDR3 nucleotides read TGTGCCAGCAGCTTGAGTCTAGCGGGTTACAATGAGCAGTTCTTC.

The chain combines TRBV2 with TRBJ2-2; TRBD2 matches at 11 bases. Germline CDR1 is SNHLY and CDR2 is FYNNEI. The CDR3 extends over 17 amino acids. Unmatched junction bases numbered 9, after V lost 9 bases and J lost 0 bases. DNA for the CDR3: TGTGCCAGTAGCCCCGGGACTAGCGGACCGAACACCGGGGAGCTGTTTTTT. Protein: CASSPGTSGPNTGELFF.

CDR3: CASGQGFGEAFF. In nucleotides, the CDR3 is TGTGCCAGCGGACAGGGGTTTGGTGAAGCTTTCTTT. This chain joins TRBV6-5 and TRBJ1-1; 9 nucleotides agree with TRBD1. The CDR3 has 12 amino acids. The V gene end was trimmed by 8 bases and the J gene end by 7 bases; junction bases not matched to a gene: 5. Germline loops: CDR1 MNHEY, CDR2 SVGAGI.

The chain has TRBV7-2 and TRBJ2-1, with D unclear. Trimming cost V 1 base and J 9 bases, with 13 bases left between them. The germline CDR1 and CDR2 sequences are SGHTA and FQGNSA. The CDR3 runs to 14 residues. CDR3 nucleotides: TGTGCCAGCAGCTTAGGCTTTGGAACGGGTGAGCAGTTCTTC. Residues: CASSLGFGTGEQFF.

The chain uses TRBV27 and TRBJ1-4; perhaps TRBD1 as D (6 bases). CDR3 size: 18 residues. The germline CDR1 and CDR2 sequences are MNHEY and SMNVEV (reference sequence). V gave up 7 bases and J gave up 0 bases, with 21 bases separating them. CDR3 loop: CASKTQKGHPATNEKLFF. The CDR3 DNA sequence: TGTGCCAGCAAAACACAAAAGGGACACCCGGCAACTAATGAAAAACTGTTTTTT. The full variable domain, with the rest looked up from reference TRBV27 and TRBJ1-4, is EAQVTQNPRYLITVTGKKLTVTCSQNMNHEYMSWYRQDPGLGLRQIYYSMNVEVTDKGDVPEGYKVSRKEKRNFPLILESPSPNQTSLYFCASKTQKGHPATNEKLFFGSGTQLSVL.

The chain uses TRBV5-1 and TRBJ2-2; 8 bases align to TRBD1. This CDR3 has 15 amino acids. Trimming removed 4 bases from V and 0 bases from J; junction bases left unmatched: 2. The germline V gene has CDR1 SGHRS and CDR2 YFSETQ. CDR3 region: CASSQGQANTGELFF. For the CDR3, the DNA is TGCGCCAGCAGCCAGGGACAGGCGAACACCGGGGAGCTGTTTTTT.

This clone was detected a few times. The chain combines TRBV4-2 with TRBJ2-5; TRBD2 aligns across 9 bases. Trimming removed 2 bases from V and 5 bases from J; junction bases left unmatched: 12. Germline V gene sequence: CDR1 LGHNA, CDR2 YNFKEQ. The CDR3 sequence is 17 residues long. In DNA, the CDR3 is TGTGCCAGCAGCCAACGAATAGCGGGGGCCGGAGGGGAGACCCAGTACTTC. Residues: CASSQRIAGAGGETQYF.